Below are 23 T cell receptor beta chains sequenced from a single sample in a study of radiotherapy plus CTLA-4 blockade in lung cancer. Sequencing used immunoSEQ multiplex PCR; TCRdb keeps in-frame clones, though not all of them. The table lists over 100,000 clones, more than 75% of them singletons. The specimen was peripheral blood, collected from a patient treated with radiotherapy plus ipilimumab. These receptors were collected from a human donor with non-small cell lung cancer that progressed on radiotherapy plus ipilimumab. Some clones in this sample may be carry-over from other donors' samples.

The chain recombines TRBV11-2 with TRBJ2-1; D possibly uses TRBD1 or TRBD2 (6 bases each). Per the germline V gene, CDR1 is SGHAT and CDR2 is FQNNGV. Trimming removed 6 bases from V and 7 bases from J, with 19 bases in between. This CDR3 spans 15 amino acids. The CDR3 sequence is CASRGTRGRKNEQFF. Written as DNA, the CDR3 is TGTGCCAGCAGGGGGACACGGGGGCGTAAGAATGAGCAGTTCTTC.

V and J are TRBV28 and TRBJ2-3; weak D call: TRBD1 (5 bases). In germline, CDR1 is MDHEN, CDR2 SYDVKM. There are 12 residues in the CDR3. Trimming pared 5 bases from V and 10 bases from J, leaving 13 bases between. CDR3 amino acids: CASSPLAGSQYF. The CDR3 coding sequence is TGTGCCAGCAGTCCCCTCGCAGGGTCGCAGTATTTT.

This chain joins TRBV15 and TRBJ2-5, with 11 bases identical to TRBD1. CDR3 length: 13 residues. After removal of 6 bases from V and 5 bases from J, the junction contained 2 bases not matched to a gene. The germline V gene encodes CDR1 LNHNV and CDR2 YYDKDF (reference sequence). The CDR3 sequence: CATRGDRGETQYF. In DNA form, the CDR3 reads TGTGCCACCAGGGGGGACAGGGGGGAGACCCAGTACTTC.

J is TRBJ1-3 and V is TRBV5-1; D is perhaps TRBD1 (5 bases). V lost 1 base and J lost 2, with 7 bases in between. The V gene's germline CDR1 is SGHRS and CDR2 YFSETQ. This CDR3 is 14 amino acids long. The CDR3 DNA reads as TGCGCCAGCAGCTTGTGGGGGACTGGAAACACCATATATTTT. Its protein product is CASSLWGTGNTIYF.

The chain has TRBV18 and TRBJ2-5; a weak D match, TRBD1 (6 bases). Germline lookup yields CDR1 KGHSH and CDR2 LQKENI. Trimming cost V 4 bases and J 0 bases, with 12 bases left between them. The length of the CDR3 is 15 residues. For the CDR3, the DNA is TGTGCCAGCTCACAAAACAGGGTTTACCAAGAGACCCAGTACTTC. It specifies CASSQNRVYQETQYF.

The rearrangement links TRBV4-3 to TRBJ2-7; D gene uncertain. The ends were cut back, 0 bases at V and 3 bases at J, with 12 bases in the middle. Germline CDR1 is LGHNA and CDR2 is YSLEER. The length of the CDR3 is 15 residues. The chain's CDR3 is CASSQDPRSFYEQYF. CDR3 bases: TGCGCCAGCAGCCAAGATCCTAGGTCCTTCTACGAGCAGTACTTC.

V usage is TRBV5-4 and J usage is TRBJ1-2; D call uncertain. V gave up 0 bases and J gave up 2 bases, with 11 bases separating them. CDR3 length: 15 residues. Germline loops: CDR1 SGHNT, CDR2 YYREEE (reference sequence). The CDR3 DNA follows: TGTGCCAGCAGCTTGGCTTATGGTGGCAACTATGGCTACACCTTC. This translates into CASSLAYGGNYGYTF.

The genes are TRBV6-5 and TRBJ2-3; D may be TRBD1 (6 bases). Trimming stripped 7 bases from V and 0 bases from J, with 11 bases between. This CDR3 is 14 amino acids long. Per the germline V gene, CDR1 is MNHEY and CDR2 is SVGAGI. CDR3 DNA: TGTGCCAGCATTATCGACAGGAGCACAGATACGCAGTATTTT. Translating it yields CASIIDRSTDTQYF.

This chain connects TRBV6-5 to TRBJ2-3; either TRBD1 or TRBD2 may supply D (5 bases each). Looked up from germline, CDR1 is MNHEY and CDR2 is SVGAGI. The V gene lost 5 bases and the J gene lost 3 bases, with 15 bases spanning the gap. This CDR3 comprises 15 residues. CDR3 nucleotides: TGTGCCAGCAGTACGATGGGGGTGGCAACAGATACGCAGTATTTT. Amino acid sequence: CASSTMGVATDTQYF.

The rearrangement joins TRBV4-3 to TRBJ1-4; TRBD1 aligns across 7 bases. J was trimmed by 6 bases and V by 0 bases; bases with no gene match: 1. CDR1 is LGHNA and CDR2 is YSLEER in the germline V gene. This CDR3 is 14 amino acids long. DNA for the CDR3: TGCGCCAGCAGCCAAGACAGGGGGGATGAAAAACTGTTTTTT. Its protein is CASSQDRGDEKLFF.

The chain recombines TRBV6-1 with TRBJ2-7, with TRBD1 matching over 9 bases. V gave up 7 bases and J gave up 4 bases; unmatched junction bases: 8. Germline loops: CDR1 MNHNS, CDR2 SASEGT. This CDR3 comprises 14 residues. This CDR3 reads CASKYGTGIYEQYF. In DNA form, the CDR3 reads TGTGCCAGCAAATACGGGACAGGGATATACGAGCAGTACTTC.

This clone was seen more than once but under ten times. The chain couples TRBV9 to TRBJ1-2; D is possibly TRBD1 (6 bases). This CDR3 has 14 residues. Germline V gene sequence: CDR1 SGDLS, CDR2 YYNGEE. V dropped 4 bases and J dropped 4 bases, with 14 bases sitting between them. CDR3 residues: CASSPRGARYGYTF. Written as DNA, the CDR3 is TGTGCCAGCAGCCCGCGGGGGGCGCGCTATGGCTACACCTTC.

J is TRBJ1-1 and V is TRBV5-4; unclear D gene. With 2 bases removed from V and 4 bases from J, the gap between germline ends came to 9 bases. CDR1 is SGHNT, CDR2 YYREEE, per germline (reference sequence). The CDR3 runs to 13 residues. The CDR3 nucleotides read TGTGCCAGCAGCTTATATTGGAGCACTGAAGCTTTCTTT. It codes for CASSLYWSTEAFF.

This clone turned up a few times. V and J are TRBV7-8 and TRBJ1-1, with D unclear. Looked up from germline, CDR1 is SGHVS and CDR2 is FQNEAQ. The CDR3 extends over 13 amino acids. Trimming took 5 bases from V and 1 from J, leaving 8 bases between them. The CDR3 DNA follows: TGTGCCAGCAGCCTTCAGAGGAACACTGAAGCTTTCTTT. It specifies CASSLQRNTEAFF.

The gene calls are TRBV19 and TRBJ2-7; a weak D match, TRBD2 (5 bases). CDR3 length: 15 amino acids. Trimming left V 3 bases short and J 0 bases short, with 12 bases between. CDR1 LNHDA and CDR2 SQIVND come from the germline V gene (reference sequence). The CDR3 DNA sequence: TGTGCCAGTAGTATGGTCGAGGGTCTCTCCTACGAGCAGTACTTC. Translation: CASSMVEGLSYEQYF.

This clone was detected many times. The gene calls are TRBV7-9 and TRBJ1-5; 10 bases align to TRBD1. Germline V gene lookup returns CDR1 SEHNR and CDR2 FQNEAQ (reference sequence). The CDR3 runs 16 residues. V lost 4 bases, J lost 4 bases, and 7 bases stayed unmatched. As DNA, the CDR3 is TGTGCCAGCAGCTCCTTGGACAGGGGGGGGAATCAGCCCCAGCATTTT. As protein: CASSSLDRGGNQPQHF.

The gene calls are TRBV7-2 and TRBJ2-2; D is ambiguous. V lost 5 bases and J 3 bases, leaving 4 bases between the germline ends. The CDR3 runs 12 residues. Germline CDR1 is SGHTA and CDR2 is FQGNSA. As DNA, the CDR3 is TGTGCCAGCAGCGTCTACACCGGGGAGCTGTTTTTT. It codes for CASSVYTGELFF.

The chain combines TRBV7-6 with TRBJ2-7, with TRBD1 matching over 10 bases. The CDR3 runs to 15 residues. V was pared by 5 bases and J by 7 bases, with 11 bases of the junction left unmatched. The V gene's germline CDR1 is SGHVS and CDR2 FNYEAQ. In DNA form, the CDR3 reads TGTGCCAGCAGCCCAGGGACAGGGGCGGTGGAGGAGCAGTACTTC. Its protein is CASSPGTGAVEEQYF.

The rearrangement uses TRBV6-5 and TRBJ2-5, with D maybe TRBD2 (5 bases). The CDR3 contains 14 residues. CDR1 is MNHEY and CDR2 is SVGAGI in the germline V gene. Deletions cut 0 bases from V and 1 base from J, with 6 bases between. CDR3 loop: CASSYSGVQETQYF. CDR3 nucleotide sequence: TGTGCCAGCAGTTACTCCGGGGTCCAAGAGACCCAGTACTTC.

The chain is built from TRBV7-2 and TRBJ1-3; no reliable D call. The CDR3 has 14 amino acids. Trimming took off 1 base at V and 0 bases at J, with 4 bases between the two ends. CDR1 and CDR2 from the germline V gene are SGHTA and FQGNSA. CDR3 DNA: TGTGCCAGCAGCTTAGTGGTCTCTGGAAACACCATATATTTT. It translates to CASSLVVSGNTIYF.

The V gene is TRBV15, the J gene TRBJ1-3; D gene unclear. There are 17 residues in the CDR3. Germline-derived CDR1 and CDR2 are LNHNV and YYDKDF (reference sequence). Trimming pared 0 bases from V and 2 bases from J, leaving 14 bases between. The CDR3 sequence: CATSRDPFSGPGNTIYF. The CDR3 DNA reads as TGTGCCACCAGCAGAGATCCGTTTAGCGGGCCTGGAAACACCATATATTTT.

The gene calls are TRBV5-1 and TRBJ2-7; a possible D gene is TRBD1 (6 bases). The CDR3 runs to 15 residues. The V end lost 4 bases, the J end lost 2 bases, and 16 bases lay between the germline ends. Germline-derived CDR1 and CDR2 are SGHRS and YFSETQ. The CDR3 loop is CASSNPQGSAYEQYF. The CDR3 DNA sequence: TGCGCCAGCAGCAACCCGCAGGGGTCAGCCTACGAGCAGTACTTC.

CDR3 in amino acids: CASTPGSGANVLTF. CDR3 coding DNA: TGCGCCAGCACCCCGGGCTCTGGGGCCAACGTCCTGACTTTC. The J gene is TRBJ2-6, the V gene TRBV5-1; no firm D call. With 6 bases removed from V and 0 bases from J, the gap between germline ends came to 7 bases. The CDR3 covers 14 residues. The germline CDR1 and CDR2 sequences are SGHRS and YFSETQ.